This T cell receptor (beta chain) was sequenced during a study of Graves' ophthalmopathy and Graves' hyperthyroidism. The CDR3 is 18 residues long. Deletions cut 5 bases from V and 4 bases from J, with 21 bases between. Germline assignment: CDR1 SEHNR and CDR2 FQNEAQ (reference sequence). There are many counts of this clonotype. RNA transcripts were the source from which TCR beta CDR3 regions were amplified. First-round RT-PCR relied on HTBI primers, and a second-round multiplex PCR came next. MiXCR, run by TCRdb on the multiplex PCR reads, gives a single entry per CDR3 protein. The table shows 360,000 or so distinct CDR3 sequences, with approximately 20% occurring only once.

Source material: peripheral blood. The TCR was taken from a woman aged 18-30 years with Graves' ophthalmopathy. J is TRBJ1-6 and V is TRBV7-9; D perhaps matches TRBD1 (5 bases). CDR3 nucleotide sequence: TGTGCCAGCAGCCACAGACTTGGGGGAGACCTATATAATTCACCCCTCCACTTT. This translates into CASSHRLGGDLYNSPLHF.